The 10 T cell receptor beta chains in this list originate from one sample, sequenced in a study of T cell responses to AZD1222 COVID-19 vaccine. Repertoires were generated with immunoSEQ multiplex PCR, while TCRdb's copy carries only in-frame clones and drops some. The table lists some 45,000 clones, 80% to 95% of them singletons. The sample consisted of peripheral blood, taken 28 days after the second AZD1222 dose. These receptors all come from an adult who received the AZD1222 COVID-19 vaccine.

The CDR3 region has the DNA TGTGCCAGCAGTTACTCCGGGGGTAGCAATCAGCCCCAGCATTTT. Translated: CASSYSGGSNQPQHF. V usage is TRBV6-2 or TRBV6-3 and J usage is TRBJ1-5; a weak D match, TRBD1 (5 bases). The germline CDR1 and CDR2 sequences are MNHEY and SVGEGT. The germline V and J ends were trimmed by 0 bases and 0 bases, with 6 bases remaining between them. The length of the CDR3 is 15 residues.

V gene TRBV7-8 combines with J gene TRBJ1-6, with D perhaps TRBD1 (5 bases). Germline loops: CDR1 SGHVS, CDR2 FQNEAQ. CDR3 size: 15 residues. V was cut by 1 base and J by 9 bases, with 13 bases left in between. The CDR3 DNA follows: TGTGCCAGCAGCTTAGGAGATAGGGGAAGTTCACCCCTCCACTTT. Translated: CASSLGDRGSSPLHF.

V is TRBV19 and J is TRBJ1-4; D may be TRBD1 (6 bases). Germline CDR1 is LNHDA and CDR2 is SQIVND (reference sequence). The CDR3 consists of 13 residues. With 5 bases removed from V and 8 bases from J, the gap between germline ends came to 12 bases. CDR3 region: CASSSQGIEKLFF. The CDR3 DNA reads TGTGCCAGTAGTTCACAGGGAATAGAAAAACTGTTTTTT.

This chain links TRBV30 with TRBJ1-1; TRBD1 matches 7 bases. Looked up from germline, CDR1 is GTSNPN and CDR2 is SVGIG (reference sequence). The trim removed 5 bases at V and 0 bases at J, leaving 12 bases unmatched. This CDR3 comprises 16 residues. CDR3 in DNA: TGTGCCTGGGCCAACTTTGGGGGACAGCTGAACACTGAAGCTTTCTTT. Protein sequence: CAWANFGGQLNTEAFF.

This chain joins TRBV30 and TRBJ1-2; D is unclear. This CDR3 has 15 amino acids. Per germline, CDR1 GTSNPN and CDR2 SVGIG (reference sequence). V lost 1 base and J lost 4, with 16 bases in between. The CDR3 loop reads CAWSAPRLAGYGYTF. For the CDR3, the DNA is TGTGCCTGGAGTGCTCCCCGCCTGGCGGGCTATGGCTACACCTTC.

The gene calls are TRBV12-5 and TRBJ1-4; D ambiguous. The V end lost 5 bases, the J end lost 0 bases, and 10 bases lay between the germline ends. The CDR3 spans 15 residues. The V gene's germline CDR1 is LGHNT and CDR2 FRNRAP. The CDR3 sequence: CASGSSAPTNEKLFF. The CDR3 nucleotides read TGTGCTAGTGGTAGTTCAGCGCCAACTAATGAAAAACTGTTTTTT.

The genes are TRBV6-5 and TRBJ1-6, with D tentatively TRBD1 (5 bases). The CDR3 is 16 amino acids. Germline V gene sequence: CDR1 MNHEY, CDR2 SVGAGI. The germline V and J ends were trimmed by 0 bases and 5 bases, with 11 bases remaining between them. The CDR3 loop is CASSYSFGRDNSPLHF. The CDR3 DNA follows: TGTGCCAGCAGTTACTCGTTTGGCAGGGATAATTCACCCCTCCACTTT.

The chain has TRBV5-1 and TRBJ2-3, with 12 bases fitting TRBD2. Germline V lookup: CDR1 SGHRS, CDR2 YFSETQ. The CDR3 is 17 residues long. V dropped 4 bases and J dropped 3; count of bases not matched to a gene: 9. CDR3 nucleotide sequence: TGCGCCAGCAGCAGAGATGGACTAGCGGGGTTGACAGATACGCAGTATTTT. It specifies CASSRDGLAGLTDTQYF.

The CDR3, as DNA: TGCAGCGTTGAGCGTCTTAGGACAGGGAACGGCTACACCTTC. Translation gives CSVERLRTGNGYTF. The V gene is TRBV29-1, the J gene TRBJ1-2; the match to TRBD1 covers 8 bases. The CDR3 extends over 14 amino acids. The germline V gene has CDR1 SQVTM and CDR2 ANQGSEA. J was trimmed by 8 bases and V by 3 bases; bases with no gene match: 11.

The chain links TRBV7-9 to TRBJ1-6, with D possibly TRBD1 on 6 matching bases. CDR3 length equals 15 residues. V shed 1 base and J shed 10 bases, with 14 bases lying between them. The germline CDR1 and CDR2 sequences are SEHNR and FQNEAQ (reference sequence). The CDR3 DNA reads TGTGCCAGCAGCTTAGAGGGGACAAGTTACTCACCCCTCCACTTT. This encodes CASSLEGTSYSPLHF. Using reference TRBV7-9 and TRBJ1-6 for the parts outside the CDR3, the full variable domain is DTGVSQNPRHKITKRGQNVTFRCDPISEHNRLYWYRQTLGQGPEFLTYFQNEAQLEKSRLLSDRFSAERPKGSFSTLEIQRTEQGDSAMYLCASSLEGTSYSPLHFGNGTRLTVT.